This T cell receptor (beta chain) is from a study of PD-1 blockade in classical Hodgkin lymphoma. The V gene's germline CDR1 is WSHSY and CDR2 SAAADI. CDR3 length: 14 amino acids. V was cut by 0 bases and J by 4 bases, with 10 bases left in between. Every patient experienced relapse after autologous stem cell transplantation, and brentuximab vedotin exposure varied. Profiling relied on immunoSEQ multiplex PCR, and the TCRdb table lists in-frame clones only, not all of them. The sample records tens of thousands of clones, about 91% being singletons. This specimen was peripheral blood mononuclear cells (PBMCs), taken before the second cycle of nivolumab. The clonotype was recovered from a human donor with classical Hodgkin lymphoma. This chain connects TRBV10-2 to TRBJ2-7, with unresolved D. The CDR3 coding sequence is TGCGCCAGCAGTGAGTCGCGTGGTGGGTACGAGCAGTACTTC. It is translated as CASSESRGGYEQYF.